This T cell receptor (beta chain) was recorded in a study of spatial heterogeneity in lung cancer. This clonotype is classed as medium-sized (0.01 to 0.1%). The V gene's germline CDR1 is SGHTA and CDR2 FQGNSA. The ends were cut back, 5 bases at V and 1 base at J, with 11 bases in the middle. The CDR3 is 14 residues long. Time point reported: sample taken at primary tumor resection. TCRdb recomputed calls from the 5' RACE reads with MiXCR, one row per CDR3 protein. The sample has roughly 23,000 distinct CDR3 sequences, approximately 4.8% seen once; the top ten hold about 5%. The receptor comes from a male donor with early-stage non-small cell lung cancer. Sequencing used PBMCs, obtained at surgery. The chain joins TRBV7-2 to TRBJ1-1; unclear D gene. CDR3 amino acids: CASSPRRTNTEAFF. In DNA, the CDR3 is TGTGCCAGCAGCCCCCGGAGGACGAACACTGAAGCTTTCTTT.